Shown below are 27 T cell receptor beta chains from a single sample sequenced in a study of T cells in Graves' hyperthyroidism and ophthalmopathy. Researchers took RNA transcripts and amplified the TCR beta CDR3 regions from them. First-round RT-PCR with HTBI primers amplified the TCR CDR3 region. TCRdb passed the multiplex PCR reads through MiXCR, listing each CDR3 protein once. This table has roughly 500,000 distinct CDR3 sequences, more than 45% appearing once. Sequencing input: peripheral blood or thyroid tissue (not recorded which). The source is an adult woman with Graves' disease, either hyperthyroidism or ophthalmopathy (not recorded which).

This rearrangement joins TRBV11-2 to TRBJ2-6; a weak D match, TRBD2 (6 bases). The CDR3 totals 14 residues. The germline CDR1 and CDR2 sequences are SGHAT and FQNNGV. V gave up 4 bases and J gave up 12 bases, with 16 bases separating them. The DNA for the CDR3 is TGTGCCAGCAGCTCCCACGGGGGTACCCGCGTCCTGACTTTC. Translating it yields CASSSHGGTRVLTF.

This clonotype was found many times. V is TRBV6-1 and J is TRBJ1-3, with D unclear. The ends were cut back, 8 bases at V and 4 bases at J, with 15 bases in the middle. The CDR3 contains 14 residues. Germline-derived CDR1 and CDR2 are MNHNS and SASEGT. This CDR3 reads CASLIGGGGNTIYF. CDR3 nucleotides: TGTGCCAGCTTAATTGGAGGTGGAGGAAACACCATATATTTT.

The CDR3 nucleotides read TGCGCCAGCAGCCAAGTTGCAGGGCAGATCTACGAGCAGTACTTC. Translation: CASSQVAGQIYEQYF. The gene calls are TRBV4-3 and TRBJ2-7; tentatively, D is TRBD1 (5 bases). CDR1 LGHNA and CDR2 YSLEER come from the germline V gene. The V end was cut by 1 base, the J end by 3 bases, with 13 bases between. The CDR3 covers 15 residues.

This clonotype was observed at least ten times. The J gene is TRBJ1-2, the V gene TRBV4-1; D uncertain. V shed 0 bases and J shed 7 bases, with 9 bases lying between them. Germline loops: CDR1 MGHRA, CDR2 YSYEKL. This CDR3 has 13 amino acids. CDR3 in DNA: TGCGCCAGCAGCCAAGATCTTCCGAGTGGCTACACCTTC. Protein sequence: CASSQDLPSGYTF.

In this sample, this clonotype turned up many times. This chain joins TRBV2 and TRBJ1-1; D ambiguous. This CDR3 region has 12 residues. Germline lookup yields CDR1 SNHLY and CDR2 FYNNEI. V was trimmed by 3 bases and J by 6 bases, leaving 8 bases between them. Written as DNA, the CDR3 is TGTGCCAGCAGTGACGTTTTCTCTGAAGCTTTCTTT. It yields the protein CASSDVFSEAFF.

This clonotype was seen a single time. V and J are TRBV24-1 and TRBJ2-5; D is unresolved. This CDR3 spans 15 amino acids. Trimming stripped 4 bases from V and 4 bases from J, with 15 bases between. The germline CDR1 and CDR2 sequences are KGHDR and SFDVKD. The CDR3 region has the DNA TGTGCCACCAGTGACCTGACGGGCGGCTTAGAGACCCAGTACTTC. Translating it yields CATSDLTGGLETQYF.

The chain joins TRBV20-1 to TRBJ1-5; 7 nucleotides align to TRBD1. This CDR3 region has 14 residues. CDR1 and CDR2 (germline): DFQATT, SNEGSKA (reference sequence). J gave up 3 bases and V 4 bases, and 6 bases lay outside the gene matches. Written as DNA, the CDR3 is TGCAGTGCTAAAAGAACAGGGGACAATCAGCCCCAGCATTTT. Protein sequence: CSAKRTGDNQPQHF.

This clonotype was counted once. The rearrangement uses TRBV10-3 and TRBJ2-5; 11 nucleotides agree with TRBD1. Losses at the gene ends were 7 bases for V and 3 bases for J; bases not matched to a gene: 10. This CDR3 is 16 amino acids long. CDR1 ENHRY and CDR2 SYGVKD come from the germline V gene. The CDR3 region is CAIMGGTGGSKETQYF. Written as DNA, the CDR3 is TGTGCCATCATGGGCGGGACAGGGGGATCGAAAGAGACCCAGTACTTC.

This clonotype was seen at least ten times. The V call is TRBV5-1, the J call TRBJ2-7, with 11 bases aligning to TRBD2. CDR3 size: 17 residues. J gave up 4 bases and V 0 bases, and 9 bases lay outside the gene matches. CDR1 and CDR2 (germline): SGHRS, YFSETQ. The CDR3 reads CASSLGAGTSGLYEQYF. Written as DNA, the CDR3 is TGCGCCAGCAGCTTGGGGGCCGGGACTAGCGGTTTATACGAGCAGTACTTC.

The CDR3 here is CASSLERGGHLHF. The CDR3 DNA is TGTGCCAGCAGCTTAGAGCGGGGTGGACACCTCCACTTT. J is TRBJ1-6 and V is TRBV7-9, with D maybe TRBD1 (5 bases). V lost 1 base and J 15 bases, leaving 13 bases between the germline ends. The germline gives CDR1 SEHNR, CDR2 FQNEAQ (reference sequence). The CDR3 length is 13 residues.

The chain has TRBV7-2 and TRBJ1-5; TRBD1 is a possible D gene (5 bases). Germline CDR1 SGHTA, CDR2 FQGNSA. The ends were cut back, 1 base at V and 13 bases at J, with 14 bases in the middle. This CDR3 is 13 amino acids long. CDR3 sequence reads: CASSLVGQSHQHF. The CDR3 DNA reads TGTGCCAGCAGCTTAGTTGGACAATCGCATCAGCATTTT. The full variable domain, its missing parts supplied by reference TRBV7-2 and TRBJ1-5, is GAGVSQSPSNKVTEKGKDVELRCDPISGHTALYWYRQSLGQGLEFLIYFQGNSAPDKSGLPSDRFSAERTGGSVSTLTIQRTQQEDSAVYLCASSLVGQSHQHFGDGTRLSIL.

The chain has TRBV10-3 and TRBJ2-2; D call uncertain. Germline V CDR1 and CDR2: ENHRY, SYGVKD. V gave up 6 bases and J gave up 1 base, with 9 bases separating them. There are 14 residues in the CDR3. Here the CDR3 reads CAISDLENTGELFF. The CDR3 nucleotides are TGTGCCATCAGCGATCTAGAGAACACCGGGGAGCTGTTTTTT.

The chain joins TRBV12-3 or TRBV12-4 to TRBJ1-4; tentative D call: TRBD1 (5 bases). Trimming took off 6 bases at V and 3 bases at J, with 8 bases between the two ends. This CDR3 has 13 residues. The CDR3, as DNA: TGTGCCAGCAGGGGGCAGTCTAATGAAAAACTGTTTTTT. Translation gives CASRGQSNEKLFF.

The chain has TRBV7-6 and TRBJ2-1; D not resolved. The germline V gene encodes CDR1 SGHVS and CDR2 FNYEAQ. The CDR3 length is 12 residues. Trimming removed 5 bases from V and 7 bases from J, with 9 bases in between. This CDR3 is CASSGTSNEQFF. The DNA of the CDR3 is TGTGCCAGCAGCGGTACGTCGAATGAGCAGTTCTTC.

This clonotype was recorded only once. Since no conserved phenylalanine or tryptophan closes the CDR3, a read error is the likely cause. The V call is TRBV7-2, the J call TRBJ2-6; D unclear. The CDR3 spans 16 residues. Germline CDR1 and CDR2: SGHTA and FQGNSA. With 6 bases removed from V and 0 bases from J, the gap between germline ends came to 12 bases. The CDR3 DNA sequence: TGTGCCAGCAGTCCCGCGCCCGGCTCTGGGGCCAACGTCCTGACTTGC. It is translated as CASSPAPGSGANVLTC.

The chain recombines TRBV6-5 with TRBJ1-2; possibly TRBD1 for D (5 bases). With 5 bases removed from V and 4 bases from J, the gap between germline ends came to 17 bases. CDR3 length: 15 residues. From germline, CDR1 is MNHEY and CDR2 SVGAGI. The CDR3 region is CASSPLTASLYGYTF. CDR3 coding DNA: TGTGCCAGCAGTCCCCTGACAGCCTCCCTCTATGGCTACACCTTC.

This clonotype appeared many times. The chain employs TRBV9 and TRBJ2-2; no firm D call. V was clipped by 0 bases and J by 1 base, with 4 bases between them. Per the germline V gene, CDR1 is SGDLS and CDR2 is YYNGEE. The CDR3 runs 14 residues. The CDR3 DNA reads TGTGCCAGCAGCGTAGTTATGAACACCGGGGAGCTGTTTTTT. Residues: CASSVVMNTGELFF.

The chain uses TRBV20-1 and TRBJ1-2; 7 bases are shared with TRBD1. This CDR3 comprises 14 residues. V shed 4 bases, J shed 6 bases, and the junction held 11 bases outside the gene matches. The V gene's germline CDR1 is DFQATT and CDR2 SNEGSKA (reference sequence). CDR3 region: CSATPGQFGDGYTF. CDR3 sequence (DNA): TGCAGTGCTACCCCGGGACAGTTCGGCGATGGCTACACCTTC.

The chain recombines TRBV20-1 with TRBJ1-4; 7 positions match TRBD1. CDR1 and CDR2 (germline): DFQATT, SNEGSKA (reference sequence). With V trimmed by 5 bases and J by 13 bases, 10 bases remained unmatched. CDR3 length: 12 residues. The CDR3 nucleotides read TGCAGTGCTGCCCCCCTGACAGGGACACTGTTTTTT. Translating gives CSAAPLTGTLFF.

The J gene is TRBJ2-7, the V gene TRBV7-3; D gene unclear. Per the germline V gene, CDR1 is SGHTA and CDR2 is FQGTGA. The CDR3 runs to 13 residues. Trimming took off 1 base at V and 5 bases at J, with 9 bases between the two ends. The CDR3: CASSLSSYDEQYF. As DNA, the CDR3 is TGTGCCAGCAGCTTAAGTAGCTACGACGAGCAGTACTTC. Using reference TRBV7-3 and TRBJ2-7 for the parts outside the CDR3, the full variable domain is GAGVSQTPSNKVTEKGKYVELRCDPISGHTALYWYRQSLGQGPEFLIYFQGTGAADDSGLPNDRFFAVRPEGSVSTLKIQRTERGDSAVYLCASSLSSYDEQYFGPGTRLTVT.

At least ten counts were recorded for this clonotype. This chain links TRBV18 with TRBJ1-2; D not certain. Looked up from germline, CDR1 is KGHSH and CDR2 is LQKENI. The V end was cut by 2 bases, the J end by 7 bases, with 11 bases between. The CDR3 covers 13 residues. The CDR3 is CASSPEAAGGYTF. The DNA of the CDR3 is TGTGCCAGCTCACCAGAGGCGGCCGGTGGCTACACCTTC.

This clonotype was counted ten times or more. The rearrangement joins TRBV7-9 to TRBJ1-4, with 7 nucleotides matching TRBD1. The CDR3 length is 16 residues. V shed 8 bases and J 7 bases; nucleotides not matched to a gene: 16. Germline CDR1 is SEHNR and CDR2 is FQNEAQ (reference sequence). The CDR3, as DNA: TGTGCCAGCCTTTTATATACGCTGGCAGGGGGTGAAAAACTGTTTTTT. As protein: CASLLYTLAGGEKLFF.

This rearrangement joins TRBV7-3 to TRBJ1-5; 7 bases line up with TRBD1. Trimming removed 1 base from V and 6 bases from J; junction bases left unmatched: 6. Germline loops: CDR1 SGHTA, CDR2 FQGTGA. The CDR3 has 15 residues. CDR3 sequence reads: CASSLRQGGSQPQHF. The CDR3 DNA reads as TGTGCCAGCAGCTTAAGACAGGGAGGTAGTCAGCCCCAGCATTTT. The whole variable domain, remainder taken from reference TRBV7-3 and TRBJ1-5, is GAGVSQTPSNKVTEKGKYVELRCDPISGHTALYWYRQSLGQGPEFLIYFQGTGAADDSGLPNDRFFAVRPEGSVSTLKIQRTERGDSAVYLCASSLRQGGSQPQHFGDGTRLSIL.

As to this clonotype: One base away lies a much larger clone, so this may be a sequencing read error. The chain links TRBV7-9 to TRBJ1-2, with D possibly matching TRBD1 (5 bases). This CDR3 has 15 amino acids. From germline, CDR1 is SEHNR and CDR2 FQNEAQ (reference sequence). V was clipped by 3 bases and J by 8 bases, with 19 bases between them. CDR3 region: CASSLRWGGPAGYTF. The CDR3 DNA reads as TGTGCCAGCAGCTTGAGGTGGGGGGGACCGGCGGGCTACACCTTC.

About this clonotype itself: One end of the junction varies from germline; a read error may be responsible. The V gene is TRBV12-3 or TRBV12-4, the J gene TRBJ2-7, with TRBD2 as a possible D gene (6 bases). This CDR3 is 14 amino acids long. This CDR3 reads CASSSSGVPYEQYF. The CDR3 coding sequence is TGTGCCAGCAGTTCGTCGGGAGTTCCCTATGAGCAGTACTTC.

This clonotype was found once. The CDR3 DNA follows: TGCAGTGCCCTCTCAGGGAACTATGGCTACACCTTC. This translates into CSALSGNYGYTF. The chain recombines TRBV20-1 with TRBJ1-2; D is perhaps TRBD1 (5 bases). The V end lost 6 bases, the J end lost 2 bases, and 10 bases lay between the germline ends. Germline V gene lookup returns CDR1 DFQATT and CDR2 SNEGSKA (reference sequence). This CDR3 spans 12 amino acids.

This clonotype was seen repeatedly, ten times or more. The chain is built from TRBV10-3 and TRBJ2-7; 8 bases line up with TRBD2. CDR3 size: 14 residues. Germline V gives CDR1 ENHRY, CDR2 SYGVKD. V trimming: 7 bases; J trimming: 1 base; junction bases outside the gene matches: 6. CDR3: CAITGGPRSYEQYF. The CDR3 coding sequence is TGTGCCATCACGGGGGGGCCTCGGTCCTACGAGCAGTACTTC.